This TCR beta chain was found in a study of blood T cell repertoires in COVID-19. Overall study context: Sources were T cells, B-cell-depleted T cells, or PBMCs; the material itself was cDNA or gDNA.

How the authors handled the data: Researchers report that nucleated cell counts were estimated from reference gene primer amplification. Measured with immunoSEQ multiplex PCR; TCRdb has only the in-frame clones, and not every one. V and J calls and clone size are as listed in that table; D and trimming were resolved from the DNA. The table lists around 430,000 clones, around 88% of them singletons. The germline V and J ends were trimmed by 4 bases and 4 bases, with 10 bases remaining between them. This CDR3 region has 13 residues. The V call is TRBV12-3 or TRBV12-4, the J call TRBJ1-2; D is ambiguous. The origin of this receptor is a woman between 50 and 59 years old with COVID-19, enrolled during active disease. Sequenced: peripheral blood. CDR3 sequence reads: CASSWAGSYGYTF. As DNA, the CDR3 is TGTGCCAGCAGTTGGGCAGGTAGCTATGGCTACACCTTC.